This record covers a single T cell receptor (beta chain). It has no known antigen specificity. No much larger clone is present one base from it, and per-base qualities are unavailable. Only healthy Caucasian donors were included. Library prep was done by 5' RACE. Instrument used: Illumina HiSeq 2000. Template switching added a universal primer binding site, and the final cDNA carried a unique molecular identifier that allowed TCR cDNA molecules to be counted accurately. First-strand cDNA for TCR alpha and beta chains was synthesized from specific primers in the conserved constant-segment region. Each cDNA library was double barcoded, with a SMART-Mk sample barcode plus Illumina barcodes, to control for contamination. TruSeq adapter sequences, together with Illumina sample barcodes, were added in two successive PCR steps. The Illumina HiSeq platform was used with custom primers to sequence TCR alpha and beta cDNA libraries. The study's processing was this. MiGEC processed the raw reads to extract unique molecular identifiers, while MiXCR was used to determine the CDR3 positions. For each individual, recombination models were inferred using an EM algorithm with the repgenHMM and IGoR tools. Shared clonotype analysis was performed with the tcR package in R, normalizing sharing by the product of cloneset sizes. Out-of-frame nonproductive sequences were analyzed to study raw recombination free of thymic and clonal selection effects. The raw public reads went through TCRdb reprocessing: fastp at Q25, MiXCR clone calling, in-frame beta chains kept. Rows merge per CDR3 protein into single entries with the most common DNA and genes. The V and J calls follow TCRdb's processing rather than the paper's. Present in this sample are 1.5 million or so distinct CDR3 sequences, roughly 35% of which were seen just once. The ten largest clones take up over 0.25% of the sample.

The source of the sample is a study of identical twins (dated by TCRdb to about 2016). Turning to the overall study: The study deep-sequenced TCR alpha and beta repertoires from monozygotic twins, unrelated adults of various ages and cord blood to test whether fetal clonotypes persist. Replicate twin experiments were performed at different times using different library preparation protocols to rule out contamination.

V is trimmed back by 1 base and J by 3 bases, and the junction contains 2 bases that no gene match accounts for. CDR1 and CDR2 were assigned from the germline V gene as KGHSH and LQKENI. From cysteine to phenylalanine, the CDR3 is 16 amino acids long. Of the read, only the CDR3 DNA is kept; its 48 bases are in frame from base 1. The research as a whole found: Because the same donors could not be followed over many years, conclusions were based on cross-sectional statistical analysis. The excess sharing between twins in beta out-of-frame sequences was weaker because fewer shared sequences reduced the signal-to-noise ratio. Abundant cord blood beta clonotypes carried fewer insertions; young adult naive repertoires showed a weaker similar trend, while memory repertoires showed none. Recombination models systematically underestimated out-of-frame TCR alpha sharing in monozygotic twins but agreed with sharing between unrelated individuals. Compared with coincidental sharing between unrelated individuals, an excess of low generation-probability sequences was observed among out-of-frame TCR alpha sequences shared between twins. Invariant T cells such as MAIT and iNKT could partly confound zero-insertion analyses, although diverse VJ usage argued against such confounding for most clonotypes.

The rearranged chain carries TRBV18 and TRBJ2-1; 11 nucleotides in the junction match TRBD2. The receptor was isolated from a newborn girl in good health. Source material: cord blood. The CDR3 has the sequence CASSPLSGGVYNEQFF. At the DNA level, the sequence is TGTGCCAGCTCACCACTTAGCGGGGGGGTCTACAATGAGCAGTTCTTC. Here the CDR3 is joined to the reference TRBV18 and TRBJ2-1 genes, and the full variable domain is: NAGVMQNPRHLVRRRGQEARLRCSPMKGHSHVYWYRQLPEEGLKFMVYLQKENIIDESGMPKERFSAEFPKEGPSILRIQQVVRGDSAAYFCASSPLSGGVYNEQFFGPGTRLTVL.